A single sample gave rise to the 19 T cell receptor beta chains below, sequenced in a study of CD8 T cells in ankylosing spondylitis. Notes on the study in general: Seemingly characteristic of ankylosing spondylitis blood was a TCR beta motif consisting of roughly 8 highly homologous variants.

For these TCRs, the target antigens are not known. From the 5' RACE reads, TCRdb called clonotypes with MiXCR, one entry per CDR3 protein. The sample contains approximately 500,000 distinct CDR3 sequences, 9.5% to 15% of which appear only once. The specimen was blood, either unsorted or a sorted T cell fraction (not recorded which). These receptors were obtained from a male donor with ankylosing spondylitis.

This clonotype was detected ten times or more. The rearrangement uses TRBV11-1 and TRBJ1-2; no definite D call. Trimming cost V 5 bases and J 4 bases, with 11 bases left between them. Germline V gene sequence: CDR1 SGHAT, CDR2 FQDESV (reference sequence). The CDR3 length is 13 residues. In nucleotides, the CDR3 is TGTGCCAGCAGCCACGAAGTTGGCTATGGCTACACCTTC. Translation gives CASSHEVGYGYTF.

J is TRBJ2-7 and V is TRBV28; 10 bases agree with TRBD1. J was trimmed by 1 base and V by 10 bases; bases with no gene match: 4. This CDR3 contains 13 residues. From germline, CDR1 is MDHEN and CDR2 SYDVKM. DNA of the CDR3: TGTGCCACCCTGGACAGGGGGTCCTACGAGCAGTACGTC. Protein product: CATLDRGSYEQYV.

The chain's CDR3 is CASSPAGAGGANVLTF. The CDR3 bases are TGTGCCAGCAGCCCCGCGGGGGCGGGTGGGGCCAACGTCCTGACTTTC. The rearrangement links TRBV4-2 to TRBJ2-6, with a possible D match to TRBD2 (7 bases). This CDR3 comprises 16 residues. Germline CDR1 is LGHNA and CDR2 is YNFKEQ. V was trimmed by 4 bases and J by 3 bases, leaving 13 bases between them.

This clonotype was counted a few times. This chain links TRBV5-5 with TRBJ1-1; 7 positions agree with TRBD1. Per germline, CDR1 SGHKS and CDR2 YYEKEE (reference sequence). V lost 0 bases to trimming and J lost 6 bases; unmatched junction nucleotides: 11. CDR3 size: 16 residues. CDR3 amino acids: CASSLEAQQGWAEAFF. As DNA, the CDR3 is TGTGCCAGCAGCTTGGAAGCCCAACAGGGGTGGGCTGAAGCTTTCTTT.

This sequence joins TRBV3-1 and TRBJ1-5, with D perhaps TRBD1 (5 bases). CDR3 size: 15 residues. The V end was cut by 0 bases, the J end by 7 bases, with 13 bases between. CDR1 is LGHDT, CDR2 YNNKEL, per germline (reference sequence). CDR3 amino acids: CASSQDLGLVQPQHF. The CDR3 coding sequence is TGTGCCAGCAGCCAAGATTTGGGGCTCGTCCAGCCCCAGCATTTT.

Ten or more counts support this clonotype. The chain links TRBV29-1 to TRBJ2-3, with unresolved D. V lost 7 bases, J lost 6 bases, and 17 bases lay in between. Germline assignment: CDR1 SQVTM and CDR2 ANQGSEA. This CDR3 comprises 13 residues. The CDR3 DNA sequence: TGCAGCGATCCGGACCCCCCGACTGATACGCAGTATTTT. Its translation is CSDPDPPTDTQYF.

In this sample, this clonotype turned up a few times. The rearrangement joins TRBV4-1 to TRBJ1-2; D might be TRBD1 (6 bases). Trimming took 5 bases from V and 4 from J, leaving 8 bases between them. CDR3 length: 12 amino acids. Germline values: CDR1 MGHRA, CDR2 YSYEKL. The CDR3 coding sequence is TGCGCCAGCAGCGAGGGGGTCTATGGCTACACCTTC. Encoded protein: CASSEGVYGYTF.

This chain connects TRBV20-1 to TRBJ2-7; 10 nucleotides agree with TRBD1. The trim removed 3 bases at V and 3 bases at J, leaving 5 bases unmatched. The germline gives CDR1 DFQATT, CDR2 SNEGSKA (reference sequence). This CDR3 has 14 residues. Here the CDR3 DNA reads TGCAGTGCTAGCCGTGACAGGGGGCTCTACGAGCAGTACTTC. Translation gives CSASRDRGLYEQYF.

V and J are TRBV11-2 and TRBJ1-2, with D tentatively TRBD1 (5 bases). V gave up 1 base and J gave up 0 bases, with 9 bases separating them. Germline V gives CDR1 SGHAT, CDR2 FQNNGV. The CDR3 covers 15 residues. Here the CDR3 DNA reads TGTGCCAGCAGCTTAGGTACAGGACCTAACTATGGCTACACCTTC. This translates into CASSLGTGPNYGYTF.

This clonotype occurred a few times. The rearrangement uses TRBV27 and TRBJ2-3; 13 nucleotides match TRBD2. With 5 bases clipped from V and 4 bases from J, the junction kept 6 bases outside the gene matches. The germline CDR1 and CDR2 sequences are MNHEY and SMNVEV (reference sequence). The CDR3 runs to 16 residues. The CDR3: CASSTGTSGKSDTQYF. The CDR3 DNA follows: TGTGCCAGCAGTACAGGGACTAGCGGGAAGTCAGATACGCAGTATTTT.

There are a few counts of this clonotype. The V gene is TRBV5-6, the J gene TRBJ2-4; D is ambiguous. CDR3 length equals 14 residues. V shed 4 bases and J shed 4 bases, with 12 bases lying between them. In germline, CDR1 is SGHDT, CDR2 YYEEEE. CDR3 DNA: TGTGCCAGCAGCACCGGACGTAGGAAAAACATTCAGTACTTC. Encoded protein: CASSTGRRKNIQYF.

This sequence joins TRBV9 and TRBJ1-1, with 10 bases identical to TRBD1. Germline values: CDR1 SGDLS, CDR2 YYNGEE. The V gene end was trimmed by 2 bases and the J gene end by 3 bases; junction bases not matched to a gene: 4. This CDR3 is built from 15 residues. Written as DNA, the CDR3 is TGTGCCAGCAGCGTCCTTGGGACAGGGGACACTGAAGCTTTCTTT. As protein: CASSVLGTGDTEAFF.

The chain employs TRBV27 and TRBJ1-2; D may be TRBD1 (6 bases). Germline CDR1 MNHEY, CDR2 SMNVEV (reference sequence). V lost 4 bases to trimming and J lost 7 bases, with 16 bases between them. This CDR3 spans 14 amino acids. Here the CDR3 reads CASSYRDNARGYTF. CDR3 bases: TGTGCCAGCAGTTACCGGGACAATGCTCGTGGCTACACCTTC.

There are a few counts of this clonotype. The chain has TRBV15 and TRBJ1-2; tentative D call: TRBD1 (5 bases). The CDR3 is made up of 13 amino acids. Per germline, CDR1 LNHNV and CDR2 YYDKDF (reference sequence). Deletions cut 0 bases from V and 8 bases from J, with 10 bases between. For the CDR3, the DNA is TGTGCCACCAGCAGAGAGGGCAGGGTAGGCTACACCTTC. This translates into CATSREGRVGYTF.

The table lists this clonotype with a few counts. V gene TRBV7-9 combines with J gene TRBJ2-5; 7 bases are shared with TRBD2. V lost 6 bases to trimming and J lost 4 bases; unmatched junction nucleotides: 5. This CDR3 is built from 13 residues. The germline V gene has CDR1 SEHNR and CDR2 FQNEAQ (reference sequence). The CDR3, as DNA: TGTGCCAGCAGGTTATCTAGCGGAGAGACCCAGTACTTC. It yields the protein CASRLSSGETQYF.

This chain links TRBV2 with TRBJ2-2; 10 bases line up with TRBD2. Unmatched junction bases numbered 11, after V lost 9 bases and J lost 4 bases. This CDR3 has 16 amino acids. Germline CDR1 reads SNHLY; CDR2 reads FYNNEI. The CDR3 DNA reads TGTGCCAGGTCCTCTAGCGGGAGTTCGGGCACCGGGGAGCTGTTTTTT. The encoded protein is CARSSSGSSGTGELFF.

CDR3 nucleotides: TGTGCCAGCAGCCCGGTAGCGGGAGGGGTCTCCTACGAGCAGTACTTC. Protein: CASSPVAGGVSYEQYF. The rearrangement joins TRBV13 to TRBJ2-7, with 11 bases identical to TRBD2. CDR1 is PRHDT, CDR2 FYEKMQ, per germline (reference sequence). The CDR3 extends over 16 amino acids. V gave up 5 bases and J gave up 0 bases; unmatched junction bases: 6.

This clonotype was detected only a few times. The chain combines TRBV20-1 with TRBJ1-1; 10 nucleotides agree with TRBD1. The CDR3 extends over 15 amino acids. Per the germline V gene, CDR1 is DFQATT and CDR2 is SNEGSKA (reference sequence). V gave up 3 bases and J gave up 4 bases; unmatched junction bases: 8. The CDR3 DNA sequence: TGCAGTGCTAGGGCCCTACGGACAGGGGGCACTGAAGCTTTCTTT. It encodes CSARALRTGGTEAFF.

The rearrangement links TRBV29-1 to TRBJ2-3; maybe TRBD2 (5 bases). The CDR3 runs 13 residues. Trimming removed 4 bases from V and 3 bases from J, with 11 bases in between. The germline V gene has CDR1 SQVTM and CDR2 ANQGSEA. The CDR3 bases are TGCAGCGTTGGGGCTGAGGGAACAGATACGCAGTATTTT. It yields the protein CSVGAEGTDTQYF.